This TCR beta chain was observed in a study of blood T cell repertoires in COVID-19 (dated by TCRdb to between 2020 and 2021). In the study overall: Samples from collaborators originated in the United States, Italy and Spain and spanned both the acute and convalescent phases of COVID-19. Subjects who had been exposed to COVID-19, were actively infected with it, or had recovered from it provided the deeply sampled blood TCRbeta repertoires that made up the dataset. The samples were drawn from two sources: the first 160 participants of the ongoing ImmuneRACE study, and 950 to 1,500 subjects contributed by 6 global collaborators. The prospective study material was composed of cDNA or gDNA derived from T cells, B-cell-depleted T cells, or PBMCs. A de-identified subject ID, COVID-19 status, age in years and sex were almost always included in the sample metadata. Where available, HLA class I and class II types were taken from metadata supplied by the sample provider and were not determined by assay-based typing. The repertoires were released in a freely available public database meant as a resource for research on the immune response to SARS-CoV-2.

The collaborating institutions used their own protocols to collect whole blood in K2EDTA tubes. Collaborator samples were shipped for TCRbeta analysis as frozen whole blood, isolated PBMCs, or DNA extracted from either sample type. A remark on this clone: What this receptor recognizes is not known. No much larger clonotype is one base removed from it; base qualities were not supplied.

Results the study describes overall, beyond this receptor: The amount of clinical and demographic metadata varied by source and participant and was provided uncurated.

CDR1 is given as SQVTM and CDR2 as ANQGSEA, both from the germline V gene. V is cut back by 7 bases and J by 0 bases, with 5 bases in the junction unmatched. The CDR3 sequence holds 13 residues, the cysteine and phenylalanine included. Only the CDR3 portion is preserved as DNA: 39 bases, with reading frame beginning at the first base. TCRbeta CDR3 regions were amplified from genomic DNA by means of the immunoSEQ Assay, a bias-controlled multiplex PCR. The study's processing was this. The number of nucleated cells in each sample was estimated by amplification of reference gene primers within the assay. To quantify the absolute abundance of each unique TCRbeta CDR3 rearrangement, sequence reads were collapsed and filtered. For each sample, productive Simpson clonality was calculated as the square root of Simpson's diversity index across productive rearrangements. The table was pulled from immuneACCESS by TCRdb, which kept in-frame rearrangements only. Such tables lose some clones; where checked, under half of the loss comes from unresolved V genes, and the rest has no known cause. V and J calls and clone size are as listed in that table; D and trimming were resolved from the DNA. The sample table holds roughly 100,000 clones, of which around 73% were seen once. The top ten hold approximately 9.9% of the sample.

The chain uses TRBV29-1 and TRBJ1-1, and TRBD1 aligns with 7 junction nucleotides. The receptor was derived from a man in his sixties with active or convalescent COVID-19. Sequenced: peripheral blood. The CDR3 is CSGKQGLNTEAFF. Here is the DNA: TGCAGCGGAAAACAGGGGCTGAACACTGAAGCTTTCTTT.